Included here is one T cell receptor beta chain sequence, with context. Its antigen is unidentified. This sample is drawn from a study of identical twins' blood T cells. Study as a whole: Around 50 million reads came from about twelve libraries, six alpha, six beta. General study results and limits: Shared CDR3 clonotype counts between two donors mainly tracked the product of their cloneset sizes, twins included. V gene usage reportedly matched far better within twin pairs than unrelated donors. Shared environment remains a possible cause of twin similarity.

TCRdb ran MiXCR on the 5' RACE reads and lists one entry per CDR3 protein. The sample yields a few hundred thousand distinct CDR3 sequences, over 25% seen once. The germline gives CDR1 DFQATT, CDR2 SNEGSKA (reference sequence). V was clipped by 4 bases and J by 8 bases, with 17 bases between them. This CDR3 spans 13 amino acids. Sequencing used PBMCs. This TCR derives from a woman aged 18 to 49 in good health. The chain carries TRBV20-1 and TRBJ1-2, with no clear D. The CDR3 nucleotides are TGCAGTGCTAACCAGGCGTTCTTGGGAGGCTACACCTTC. Translation gives CSANQAFLGGYTF.